This T cell receptor (beta chain) was sequenced during a study of OX40 agonist ivuxolimab in advanced cancers. Turning to the study itself: Each patient was given ivuxolimab into a vein every 2 weeks, at 0.01 to 10 mg/kg. Partial responses occurred in Three dose-escalation patients, one with hepatocellular carcinoma and two with cutaneous melanoma. Study-wide findings and caveats: Expanded clones were, on average, more numerous among CD8+ T cells than CD4+. The investigators did not determine what antigen specificity the expanded peripheral T cells had.

In regard to this clone: Antigen: not known.

The CDR3 is 13 residues long. Germline CDR1 is MNHNY and CDR2 is SVGAGI (reference sequence). V was trimmed by 6 bases and J by 10 bases, leaving 18 bases between them. Profiled with immunoSEQ multiplex PCR; TCRdb holds only in-frame clones, not every one. The data show more than 60,000 clones, approximately 86% seen once. This sample comprised CD4+ or CD8+ T cells sorted from blood, obtained in a trial of the OX40 agonist ivuxolimab. The source is an adult with an advanced solid tumor such as melanoma, head and neck, liver or kidney cancer. The rearrangement joins TRBV6-6 to TRBJ1-1; the D gene is possibly TRBD1 (6 bases). The CDR3 sequence: CASRQQGPGRAFF. CDR3 nucleotide sequence: TGTGCCAGCAGACAACAGGGACCGGGTCGAGCTTTCTTT.